The 18 T cell receptor beta chains below were found in one sample sequenced in a study of CD8 T cells in Susac syndrome. Reverse transcription of roughly 0.5 to 1 ug RNA was carried out with random hexamers. TCRdb passed the immunoSEQ multiplex PCR reads through MiXCR, listing each CDR3 protein once. This sample has approximately 190,000 distinct CDR3 sequences, with roughly 92% found just once. The specimen was CD4+ T cells from PBMCs. The receptor set was obtained from a human donor in good health.

Concerning this clonotype: One end of the junction varies from germline; a read error may be responsible. The chain combines TRBV7-3 with TRBJ1-1; D uncertain. Germline loops: CDR1 SGHTA, CDR2 FQGTGA. This CDR3 is built from 13 residues. The CDR3 loop is CASSLFMNAEAFF. The CDR3 coding sequence is TGTGCCAGCAGCTTATTCATGAACGCTGAAGCTTTCTTT. The full variable domain, in which reference TRBV7-3 and TRBJ1-1 provide the parts outside the CDR3, is GAGVSQTPSNKVTEKGKYVELRCDPISGHTALYWYRQSLGQGPEFLIYFQGTGAADDSGLPNDRFFAVRPEGSVSTLKIQRTERGDSAVYLCASSLFMNAEAFFGQGTRLTVV.

The CDR3 nucleotides are TGTGCCAGCAGTTTCTTAGGGGCGGGGAAAAACGGGGATACGCAGTATTTT. This encodes CASSFLGAGKNGDTQYF. The chain combines TRBV28 with TRBJ2-3; maybe TRBD2 (6 bases). This CDR3 comprises 17 residues. CDR1 and CDR2 (germline): MDHEN, SYDVKM. V lost 3 bases and J lost 6, with 22 bases in between.

Remarks on this clonotype: One junction end does not reproduce the germline sequence, and a read error may be involved. The rearrangement joins TRBV18 to TRBJ1-3; 7 bases fit TRBD1. CDR3 length: 16 residues. Germline loops: CDR1 KGHSH, CDR2 LQKENI. CDR3 loop: CASSLQGVGSENTIYF. The DNA for the CDR3 is TGTGCCAGCTCACTCCAGGGGGTCGGCTCTGAAAACACCATATATTTT.

This chain uses TRBV5-1 with TRBJ1-6; D gene ambiguous. The germline CDR1 and CDR2 sequences are SGHRS and YFSETQ. V gave up 1 base and J gave up 7 bases, with 12 bases separating them. The CDR3 spans 15 residues. CDR3 nucleotide sequence: TGCGCCAGCAGCTTGACCGGGAAGATGAATTCACCCCTCCACTTT. The encoded protein is CASSLTGKMNSPLHF. Filled out from reference TRBV5-1 and TRBJ1-6, the complete variable domain reads KAGVTQTPRYLIKTRGQQVTLSCSPISGHRSVSWYQQTPGQGLQFLFEYFSETQRNKGNFPGRFSGRQFSNSRSEMNVSTLELGDSALYLCASSLTGKMNSPLHFGNGTRLTVT.

The chain is built from TRBV9 and TRBJ1-2; the match to TRBD1 covers 7 bases. Trimming removed 4 bases from V and 8 bases from J; junction bases left unmatched: 11. This CDR3 has 14 amino acids. The germline V gene has CDR1 SGDLS and CDR2 YYNGEE. The CDR3 is CASSSPDREVGYTF. DNA of the CDR3: TGTGCCAGCAGCTCTCCCGACAGGGAGGTCGGCTACACCTTC.

The CDR3 bases are TGTGCCAGCAGCCCAGACAGGGACTACGAGCAGTACTTC. This sequence encodes CASSPDRDYEQYF. J is TRBJ2-7 and V is TRBV13, with 7 bases identical to TRBD1. CDR1 and CDR2 from the germline V gene are PRHDT and FYEKMQ (reference sequence). This CDR3 has 13 residues. Germline trimming cut 5 bases from V and 3 bases from J; bases unmatched to any gene: 4.

The chain joins TRBV5-1 to TRBJ1-3; TRBD1 matches 7 bases. The V and J ends lost 4 bases and 2 bases, in that order; junction bases with no gene match: 6. The germline gives CDR1 SGHRS, CDR2 YFSETQ. There are 15 residues in the CDR3. CDR3 sequence: CASSITQGAGNTIYF. In nucleotides, the CDR3 is TGCGCCAGCAGCATCACCCAGGGGGCTGGAAACACCATATATTTT.

The chain has TRBV19 and TRBJ2-1, with a possible D match to TRBD2 (5 bases). The V gene's germline CDR1 is LNHDA and CDR2 SQIVND (reference sequence). This CDR3 region has 13 residues. V was pared by 7 bases and J by 6 bases, with 13 bases between. This CDR3 reads CASNQDWSNEQFF. In DNA form, the CDR3 reads TGTGCCAGTAACCAGGACTGGTCCAATGAGCAGTTCTTC.

V gene TRBV7-8 combines with J gene TRBJ1-1; D is ambiguous. V was clipped by 6 bases and J by 6 bases, with 8 bases between them. This CDR3 comprises 11 residues. The germline V gene encodes CDR1 SGHVS and CDR2 FQNEAQ. As DNA, the CDR3 is TGTGCCAGCAGTTCTGGAGCTGAAGCTTTCTTT. The encoded protein is CASSSGAEAFF.

The table lists this clonotype with a count of one. The chain couples TRBV7-2 to TRBJ2-3; D call uncertain. Germline V gene data show CDR1 as SGHTA and CDR2 as FQGNSA. The CDR3 loop spans 13 amino acids. V dropped 2 bases and J dropped 4 bases, with 7 bases sitting between them. Here the CDR3 reads CASSLLVADTQYF. The CDR3 nucleotides read TGTGCCAGCAGCTTATTGGTTGCAGATACGCAGTATTTT.

The rearrangement uses TRBV3-1 and TRBJ1-1; no definite D call. The V and J ends lost 0 bases and 3 bases respectively, with 11 bases between them. The CDR3 length is 15 residues. Germline loops: CDR1 LGHDT, CDR2 YNNKEL (reference sequence). The CDR3 nucleotides read TGTGCCAGCAGCCAAGAGGCCCAATGGTACACTGAAGCTTTCTTT. This gives the protein CASSQEAQWYTEAFF.

This chain joins TRBV28 and TRBJ1-2; possible D gene TRBD1, 6 bases. Germline CDR1 and CDR2: MDHEN and SYDVKM. V was pared by 10 bases and J by 2 bases, with 11 bases between. The CDR3 contains 12 residues. The CDR3 nucleotides read TGTGCCACGCAGGGGACGAACTATGGCTACACCTTC. Amino acid sequence: CATQGTNYGYTF.

The rearrangement joins TRBV12-3 or TRBV12-4 to TRBJ1-2; unclear D gene. CDR3 length: 15 amino acids. The V and J ends lost 2 bases and 2 bases respectively, with 12 bases between them. The CDR3 nucleotides read TGTGCCAGCAGTTTACGGGGTGGGAGGAACTATGGCTACACCTTC. Translation: CASSLRGGRNYGYTF.

The V and J genes are TRBV20-1 and TRBJ1-2, with 10 bases that match TRBD1. Germline V gene sequence: CDR1 DFQATT, CDR2 SNEGSKA (reference sequence). With 6 bases clipped from V and 5 bases from J, the junction kept 15 bases outside the gene matches. This CDR3 has 16 amino acids. The CDR3 sequence is CSAARDRGFRFYGYTF. CDR3 coding DNA: TGCAGTGCGGCCCGGGACAGGGGCTTCCGTTTTTATGGCTACACCTTC.

The chain is built from TRBV2 and TRBJ2-5, with a weak D call TRBD1 (6 bases). Between the trimmed V and J ends, which lost 11 bases and 2 bases, there was a span of 12 bases. Germline values: CDR1 SNHLY, CDR2 FYNNEI. CDR3 length: 12 residues. CDR3 sequence reads: CASGQIQETQYF. The CDR3 DNA reads TGTGCCTCCGGACAGATACAAGAGACCCAGTACTTC.

The J gene is TRBJ2-2, the V gene TRBV12-3 or TRBV12-4; 11 bases align to TRBD2. The CDR3 has 15 residues. J lost 7 bases, V lost 7 bases, and 8 bases had no gene match. CDR3 amino acids: CASTYSGGAVGELFF. CDR3 nucleotide sequence: TGTGCCAGCACCTATAGCGGGGGGGCGGTCGGGGAGCTGTTTTTT.

The V gene is TRBV19, the J gene TRBJ2-7, with 12 bases fitting TRBD1. Germline V gene data show CDR1 as LNHDA and CDR2 as SQIVND (reference sequence). The trim removed 6 bases at V and 3 bases at J, leaving 9 bases unmatched. The CDR3 extends over 16 amino acids. The CDR3 reads CASRFPGTGGNYEQYF. The DNA for the CDR3 is TGTGCCAGTAGATTCCCAGGGACAGGGGGCAACTACGAGCAGTACTTC.

This clonotype was found a few times. This chain uses TRBV11-2 with TRBJ1-1; no firm D call. This CDR3 has 13 residues. Per the germline V gene, CDR1 is SGHAT and CDR2 is FQNNGV. The ends were cut back, 5 bases at V and 4 bases at J, with 11 bases in the middle. CDR3 sequence (DNA): TGTGCCAGCAGCCGAGAAGCTACCACTGAAGCTTTCTTT. Its protein is CASSREATTEAFF.